This T cell receptor beta chain emerged from a study of early T cells in non-severe SARS-CoV-2 infection. About the research overall: From unsorted whole blood, bulk RNA was sequenced, and the chains remained unpaired.

The TCR library protocol was used to attach unique molecular identifiers. These identifiers were attached to individual cDNA molecules. TCRdb itself ran the 5' RACE reads through MiXCR, one entry per CDR3 protein. Here the sample spans 75,000 to 90,000 distinct CDR3 sequences, about 13% being singletons. The study, taken as a whole, reports: VDJdb matching favored anti-spike CD8 responses, missing private and CD4 specificities.

Germline loops: CDR1 MNHNY, CDR2 SVGAGI (reference sequence). The CDR3 loop spans 13 amino acids. V was cut by 6 bases and J by 4 bases, with 11 bases left in between. In the case of this clonotype: The target antigen is unknown.

The TCR originated in an adult who was a healthcare worker with PCR-confirmed SARS-CoV-2 infection or an uninfected control (not recorded which). Source material: whole blood. The gene calls are TRBV6-6 and TRBJ2-3; D remains unclear. The CDR3 DNA is TGTGCCAGCAGGACGCAGTACGCAGATACGCAGTATTTT. This sequence encodes CASRTQYADTQYF.